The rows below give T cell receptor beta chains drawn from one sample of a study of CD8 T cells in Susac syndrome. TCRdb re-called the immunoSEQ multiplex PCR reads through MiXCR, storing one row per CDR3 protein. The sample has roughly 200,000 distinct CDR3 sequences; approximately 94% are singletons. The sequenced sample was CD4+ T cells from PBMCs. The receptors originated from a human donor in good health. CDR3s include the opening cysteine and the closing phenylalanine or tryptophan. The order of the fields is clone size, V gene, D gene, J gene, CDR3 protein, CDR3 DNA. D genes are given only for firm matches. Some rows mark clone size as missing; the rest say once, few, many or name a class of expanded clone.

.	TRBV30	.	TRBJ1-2	CAWSPQLDVYGYTF	TGTGCCTGGAGCCCCCAACTGGACGTCTATGGCTACACCTTC
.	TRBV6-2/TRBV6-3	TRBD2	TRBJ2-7	CASISSGMVGHEQYF	TGTGCCAGCATAAGTAGCGGGATGGTCGGGCACGAGCAGTACTTC
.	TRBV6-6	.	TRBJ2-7	CASSSDTPGRQYF	TGTGCCAGCAGTTCCGACACTCCCGGCCGGCAGTACTTC
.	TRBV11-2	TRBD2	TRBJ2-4	CASSVISGRNIQYF	TGTGCCAGCAGCGTTATCAGCGGGAGAAACATTCAGTACTTC
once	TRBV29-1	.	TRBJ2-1	CSAQRGGHEQFF	TGCAGCGCCCAGAGGGGGGGCCATGAGCAGTTCTTC
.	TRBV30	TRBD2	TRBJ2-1	CARQLAGAPNEQFF	TGTGCCAGACAACTAGCGGGAGCCCCCAATGAGCAGTTCTTC
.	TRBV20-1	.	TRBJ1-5	CSASLPGLGGPQHF	TGCAGTGCTAGTTTGCCAGGGCTAGGTGGGCCCCAGCATTTT
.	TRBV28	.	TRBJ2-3	CASSGQFTDTQYF	TGTGCCAGCAGCGGACAGTTCACAGATACGCAGTATTTT
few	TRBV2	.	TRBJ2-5	CASSVRETQYF	TGTGCCAGCAGTGTAAGAGAGACCCAGTACTTC
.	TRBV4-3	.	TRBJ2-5	CASSHNKETQYF	TGCGCCAGCAGCCATAATAAAGAGACCCAGTACTTC
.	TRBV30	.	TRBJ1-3	CAWSMGSSGNTIYF	TGTGCCTGGAGTATGGGGAGCTCTGGAAACACCATATATTTT
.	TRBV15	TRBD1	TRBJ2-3	CATSELLDRATDTQYF	TGTGCCACCAGCGAACTCCTGGACAGGGCCACAGATACGCAGTATTTT
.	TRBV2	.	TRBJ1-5	CASSEAQRANQPQHF	TGTGCCAGCAGTGAAGCCCAACGGGCCAATCAGCCCCAGCATTTT
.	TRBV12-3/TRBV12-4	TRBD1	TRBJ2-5	CASSLRTGRVETQYF	TGTGCCAGCAGCCTCCGGACAGGGAGAGTAGAGACCCAGTACTTC
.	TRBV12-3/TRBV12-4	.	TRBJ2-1	CASSSFVGPNEQFF	TGTGCCAGCAGTTCCTTCGTCGGTCCCAATGAGCAGTTCTTC
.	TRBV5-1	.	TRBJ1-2	CASSTGDSHYGYTF	TGCGCCAGCAGCACCGGTGACAGCCACTATGGCTACACCTTC
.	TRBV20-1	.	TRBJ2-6	CSAREAGANVLTF	TGCAGTGCTAGAGAGGCCGGGGCCAACGTCCTGACTTTC
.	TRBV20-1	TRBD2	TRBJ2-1	CSAPGTSTHNEQFF	TGCAGTGCCCCCGGGACTAGCACCCACAATGAGCAGTTCTTC
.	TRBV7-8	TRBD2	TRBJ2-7	CASSPGTSAQREQYF	TGTGCCAGCAGCCCAGGGACTAGCGCCCAACGGGAGCAGTACTTC
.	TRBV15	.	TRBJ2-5	CATSKYSGREMGETQYF	TGTGCCACCAGCAAATATTCAGGGCGCGAAATGGGAGAGACCCAGTACTTC
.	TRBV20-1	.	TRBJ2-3	CSAGVVVTDTQYF	TGCAGTGCAGGGGTTGTAGTTACAGATACGCAGTATTTT
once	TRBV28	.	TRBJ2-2	CASSLTTGELFF	TGTGCCAGCAGTTTGACCACCGGGGAGCTGTTTTTT
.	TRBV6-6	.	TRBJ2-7	CASSQFDYEQYF	TGTGCCAGCAGCCAATTCGATTACGAGCAGTACTTC
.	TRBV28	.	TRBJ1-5	CASSAIPSQPQHF	TGTGCCAGCAGCGCCATCCCTAGTCAGCCCCAGCATTTT
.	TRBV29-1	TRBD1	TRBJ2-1	CSAGTEVTYNEQFF	TGCAGCGCCGGGACAGAAGTAACCTACAATGAGCAGTTCTTC
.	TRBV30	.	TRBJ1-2	CAWTGAFAGDGYTF	TGTGCCTGGACTGGGGCCTTTGCAGGGGATGGCTACACCTTC
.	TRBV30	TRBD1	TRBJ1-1	CAWSGDSTEAFF	TGTGCCTGGAGTGGGGACAGCACTGAAGCTTTCTTT
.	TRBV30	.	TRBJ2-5	CAWSVSTRTQYF	TGTGCCTGGAGTGTATCTACGCGGACCCAGTACTTC
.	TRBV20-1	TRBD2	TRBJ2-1	CSVAGGETRSYNEQFF	TGCAGTGTAGCGGGAGGCGAAACGAGGTCCTACAATGAGCAGTTCTTC
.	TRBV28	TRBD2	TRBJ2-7	CASSSSPRTSGSYEQYF	TGTGCCAGCAGTTCTTCACCAAGGACTAGCGGGAGCTACGAGCAGTACTTC
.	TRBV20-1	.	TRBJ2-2	CSASGRTGELFF	TGCAGTGCTTCCGGTCGCACCGGGGAGCTGTTTTTT
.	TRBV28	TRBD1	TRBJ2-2	CASSPLHRGTTGELFF	TGTGCCAGCAGTCCATTACACAGGGGGACCACCGGGGAGCTGTTTTTT
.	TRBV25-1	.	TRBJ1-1	CASRRTQGNTEAFF	TGTGCCAGCAGACGGACGCAAGGGAACACTGAAGCTTTCTTT
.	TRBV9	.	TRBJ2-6	CASSVVGGANVLTF	TGTGCCAGCAGCGTAGTAGGTGGGGCCAACGTCCTGACTTTC
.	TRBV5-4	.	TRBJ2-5	CASSLSNREETQYF	TGTGCCAGCAGCTTGTCGAACAGGGAAGAGACCCAGTACTTC
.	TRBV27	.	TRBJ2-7	CASSYGERSSYEQYF	TGTGCCAGCAGTTACGGAGAGCGTAGCTCCTACGAGCAGTACTTC
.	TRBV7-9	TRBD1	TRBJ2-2	CASSSDRGNTGELFF	TGTGCCAGCAGCTCCGACAGGGGAAACACCGGGGAGCTGTTTTTT
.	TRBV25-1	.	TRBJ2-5	CASSVAGRGETQYF	TGTGCCAGCAGTGTTGCAGGTCGAGGGGAGACCCAGTACTTC
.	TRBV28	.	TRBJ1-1	CASTPSRGNTEAFF	TGTGCCAGCACCCCCTCCAGGGGGAACACTGAAGCTTTCTTT